The 10 T cell receptor beta chains below all came from one sample that was sequenced in a study of regulatory T cells in long-lasting Graves disease. Combining iRepertoire HTBI primers with Arm-PCR of CDR3 regions, the authors built TCR beta libraries. TCRdb called the multiplex PCR reads again in MiXCR, with one record for every CDR3 protein. The table lists about 540,000 distinct CDR3 sequences, around an eighth of them singletons, with roughly 9.7% in the top ten. Indicated time point: newly diagnosed GD, antithyroid drugs for less than 3 months. Construction of the TCR library relied on RNA isolated from PBMCs. The same sample was also used in a study of T cells in Graves' hyperthyroidism and ophthalmopathy.

The sequences come from peripheral blood mononuclear cells (PBMCs), collected at new diagnosis, from a patient treated with antithyroid drugs. The receptor source for this set is a man aged 25-45 years with Graves disease.

V and J are TRBV29-1 and TRBJ2-1; no firm D call. The V gene lost 3 bases and the J gene lost 2 bases, with 11 bases spanning the gap. From germline, CDR1 is SQVTM and CDR2 ANQGSEA. This CDR3 has 14 amino acids. CDR3 sequence: CSVDVRTAYNEQFF. CDR3 coding DNA: TGCAGCGTTGACGTCCGGACGGCCTACAATGAGCAGTTCTTC.

This clonotype has ten or more counts. This sequence joins TRBV20-1 and TRBJ1-5; the D gene is possibly TRBD1 (5 bases). This CDR3 has 12 residues. The germline CDR1 and CDR2 sequences are DFQATT and SNEGSKA (reference sequence). The V end lost 6 bases, the J end lost 7 bases, and 13 bases lay between the germline ends. The chain's CDR3 is CSAGTVKQPQHF. CDR3 nucleotide sequence: TGCAGTGCGGGGACCGTGAAACAGCCCCAGCATTTT.

This clonotype was recorded many times. The rearrangement joins TRBV2 to TRBJ1-5, with D hard to call. The CDR3 is 12 amino acids. Germline V gene sequence: CDR1 SNHLY, CDR2 FYNNEI. Trimming pared 0 bases from V and 7 bases from J, leaving 4 bases between. The CDR3: CASSEAFQPQHF. The CDR3 DNA reads TGTGCCAGCAGTGAAGCATTCCAGCCCCAGCATTTT.

This clonotype was seen at least ten times. This chain connects TRBV2 to TRBJ1-1, with 9 bases that match TRBD1. Losses at the gene ends were 7 bases for V and 4 bases for J; bases not matched to a gene: 4. The CDR3 runs to 13 residues. The germline CDR1 and CDR2 sequences are SNHLY and FYNNEI. The CDR3 DNA follows: TGTGCCAGCAACGACAGGGGGGGCACTGAAGCTTTCTTT. It is translated as CASNDRGGTEAFF.

This clonotype was counted ten times or more. This likely traces to a read error, being one base from a far larger clone. V gene TRBV28 combines with J gene TRBJ2-3; D possibly corresponds to TRBD2 (5 bases). The end of the DNA fits TRBJ2-5 better, so the J call may be wrong. The CDR3 length is 16 residues. CDR1 and CDR2 (germline): MDHEN, SYDVKM. CDR3: CASSLSSLVRQEAQYF. The CDR3 nucleotides are TGTGCCAGCAGTTTGTCTAGCCTGGTTCGGCAAGAGGCCCAGTACTTC.

In the case of this clonotype: Mismatch with germline at one junction end may stem from a read error. The V and J genes are TRBV7-2 and TRBJ2-2; D uncertain. This CDR3 is 12 amino acids long. Germline values: CDR1 SGHTA, CDR2 FQGNSA. The CDR3 region has the DNA TGTGCCAGCAGCTTAAACACCGCGGAGCTGTTTTTT. It is translated as CASSLNTAELFF.

This clonotype was picked up many times. The gene calls are TRBV6-2 or TRBV6-3 and TRBJ1-4, with 10 bases that match TRBD1. From germline, CDR1 is MNHEY and CDR2 SVGEGT. V was pared by 6 bases and J by 4 bases, with 5 bases of the junction left unmatched. There are 15 residues in the CDR3. DNA of the CDR3: TGTGCCAGCAGGGACCGGGACAGGGGTAATGAAAAACTGTTTTTT. Encoded protein: CASRDRDRGNEKLFF.

This clonotype appeared a few times. This chain connects TRBV27 to TRBJ1-5; D may be TRBD1 (5 bases). Germline assignment: CDR1 MNHEY and CDR2 SMNVEV (reference sequence). This CDR3 is built from 16 residues. V dropped 0 bases and J dropped 2 bases, with 11 bases sitting between them. Here the CDR3 reads CASSLSARGGNQPQHF. CDR3 nucleotides: TGTGCCAGCAGTTTATCGGCTCGGGGGGGCAATCAGCCCCAGCATTTT.

The chain uses TRBV12-3 or TRBV12-4 and TRBJ2-3; 12 bases align to TRBD2. This CDR3 contains 18 residues. Unmatched junction bases numbered 13, after V lost 6 bases and J lost 3 bases. The DNA for the CDR3 is TGTGCCAGCAGCCCAAACCTAGCGGGAGGGCGAGCAACAGATACGCAGTATTTT. Encoded protein: CASSPNLAGGRATDTQYF.

This clonotype was found many times. The chain joins TRBV15 to TRBJ2-1; 8 bases fit TRBD2. CDR3 length: 17 residues. With V trimmed by 0 bases and J by 8 bases, 12 bases remained unmatched. Germline V gene sequence: CDR1 LNHNV, CDR2 YYDKDF (reference sequence). The chain's CDR3 is CATSRDPGAGERDEQFF. As DNA, the CDR3 is TGTGCCACCAGCAGAGATCCCGGAGCGGGAGAGAGGGATGAGCAGTTCTTC.